This entry lists 29 T cell receptor beta chains sequenced from one sample in a study of early T cells in non-severe SARS-CoV-2 infection. TCRdb independently ran MiXCR on the 5' RACE reads; one entry per CDR3 protein. The table includes around 26,000 distinct CDR3 sequences, approximately 4% detected once. Sequencing input: whole blood. These receptors originate from an adult who was a healthcare worker with PCR-confirmed SARS-CoV-2 infection or an uninfected control (not recorded which).

In this sample, this clonotype is medium-sized. This chain connects TRBV12-3 or TRBV12-4 to TRBJ2-6; TRBD1 matches 7 bases. V dropped 4 bases and J dropped 2; count of bases not matched to a gene: 8. This CDR3 has 17 amino acids. For the CDR3, the DNA is TGTGCCAGCAGTTCAAGCGCCACAGGGGCTGGGGCCAACGTCCTGACTTTC. Translating gives CASSSSATGAGANVLTF.

This clonotype was detected many times. The J gene is TRBJ2-1, the V gene TRBV14; 10 positions agree with TRBD1. This CDR3 is built from 17 residues. Germline V CDR1 and CDR2: SGHDN, FVKESK. Losses at the gene ends were 0 bases for V and 7 bases for J; bases not matched to a gene: 9. CDR3 sequence reads: CASSQEVVTGGKNEQFF. CDR3 nucleotides: TGTGCCAGCAGCCAAGAGGTTGTGACAGGGGGCAAGAATGAGCAGTTCTTC.

This clonotype was seen many times. The rearrangement uses TRBV5-1 and TRBJ2-2; D is possibly TRBD1 (6 bases). Looked up from germline, CDR1 is SGHRS and CDR2 is YFSETQ. V gave up 5 bases and J gave up 2 bases, with 13 bases separating them. This CDR3 is 15 amino acids long. The CDR3: CASRLTGSNTGELFF. The CDR3 bases are TGCGCCAGCAGACTAACAGGGAGTAACACCGGGGAGCTGTTTTTT.

This clonotype showed up just a few times. The V gene is TRBV25-1, the J gene TRBJ2-7; TRBD1 might be the D (6 bases). Trimming stripped 8 bases from V and 2 bases from J, with 13 bases between. The CDR3 is made up of 13 amino acids. The V gene's germline CDR1 is MGHDK and CDR2 SYGVNS. The CDR3 bases are TGTGCCAGCTCTCCCCAGGGGCCCTACGAGCAGTACTTC. Translated: CASSPQGPYEQYF.

This clonotype was detected many times. The CDR3 loop is CSASERLIAKNIQYF. In nucleotides, the CDR3 is TGCAGTGCTAGTGAGCGGTTGATAGCCAAAAACATTCAGTACTTC. The gene calls are TRBV20-1 and TRBJ2-4, with D possibly being TRBD2 (5 bases). V dropped 3 bases and J dropped 0 bases, with 12 bases sitting between them. Germline assignment: CDR1 DFQATT and CDR2 SNEGSKA (reference sequence). The CDR3 has 15 residues.

This clonotype is medium-sized (0.01 to 0.1%) within its sample. The chain couples TRBV6-6 to TRBJ1-1; 7 positions match TRBD1. V was pared by 9 bases and J by 4 bases, with 14 bases of the junction left unmatched. The CDR3 is 15 residues long. In germline, CDR1 is MNHNY, CDR2 SVGAGI (reference sequence). The CDR3 here is CASYRPQGEVTEAFF. In DNA form, the CDR3 reads TGTGCCAGTTATCGCCCGCAGGGGGAAGTCACTGAAGCTTTCTTT.

Ten or more counts support this clonotype. The chain is built from TRBV7-8 and TRBJ1-5, with D tentatively TRBD1 (6 bases). The CDR3 covers 14 residues. Trimming removed 5 bases at V and 7 bases at J, with 15 bases between. The V gene's germline CDR1 is SGHVS and CDR2 FQNEAQ. CDR3 coding DNA: TGTGCCAGCAGCGCACAGGGAGGAGGGCAGCCCCAGCATTTT. Its protein product is CASSAQGGGQPQHF.

This clonotype appeared many times. The chain links TRBV7-9 to TRBJ1-2; D remains unclear. The CDR3 extends over 12 amino acids. Germline V gene lookup returns CDR1 SEHNR and CDR2 FQNEAQ (reference sequence). The V gene lost 5 bases and the J gene lost 5 bases, with 9 bases spanning the gap. The CDR3 sequence: CASSPGPYGYTF. CDR3 coding DNA: TGTGCCAGCAGCCCAGGACCGTATGGCTACACCTTC.

This clonotype came up a few times. The rearrangement joins TRBV18 to TRBJ2-1; 8 nucleotides match TRBD2. J was trimmed by 8 bases and V by 8 bases; bases with no gene match: 17. CDR1 KGHSH and CDR2 LQKENI come from the germline V gene. The CDR3 length is 16 residues. The CDR3 sequence is CASAEFKAGGVDEQFF. CDR3 nucleotide sequence: TGTGCCAGCGCAGAGTTTAAGGCGGGAGGAGTAGATGAGCAGTTCTTC.

This clonotype was seen many times. This chain connects TRBV4-1 to TRBJ1-1; D ambiguous. The CDR3 has 14 residues. The V gene lost 0 bases and the J gene lost 1 base, with 6 bases spanning the gap. Germline CDR1 is MGHRA and CDR2 is YSYEKL. The CDR3 coding sequence is TGCGCCAGCAGCCAAGAACAGCCGAACACTGAAGCTTTCTTT. Amino acid sequence: CASSQEQPNTEAFF.

This rearrangement joins TRBV5-1 to TRBJ1-1; D perhaps matches TRBD1 (5 bases). Germline V gives CDR1 SGHRS, CDR2 YFSETQ. CDR3 length equals 14 residues. V lost 0 bases and J lost 4, with 10 bases in between. CDR3 protein: CASSLEGDSTEAFF. Here the CDR3 DNA reads TGCGCCAGCAGCTTGGAAGGGGATAGCACTGAAGCTTTCTTT.

This clonotype was seen at least ten times. The gene calls are TRBV20-1 and TRBJ1-5, with D tentatively TRBD1 (5 bases). The CDR3 loop spans 15 amino acids. The V end was cut by 3 bases, the J end by 2 bases, with 14 bases between. Per germline, CDR1 DFQATT and CDR2 SNEGSKA (reference sequence). The CDR3 is CSASQAGGGNQPQHF. For the CDR3, the DNA is TGCAGTGCTAGTCAGGCGGGGGGTGGCAATCAGCCCCAGCATTTT.

The gene calls are TRBV7-2 and TRBJ2-7; 10 nucleotides agree with TRBD2. The CDR3 consists of 17 residues. Germline V gene lookup returns CDR1 SGHTA and CDR2 FQGNSA. The V segment lost 7 bases and the J segment 0 bases; nucleotides outside the gene matches: 12. CDR3 amino acids: CASTLGLAGVSSYEQYF. DNA of the CDR3: TGTGCCAGCACCCTAGGGCTAGCGGGAGTGAGCTCCTACGAGCAGTACTTC.

This clonotype was observed at least ten times. The chain couples TRBV7-9 to TRBJ2-1, with 7 bases matching TRBD1. V lost 4 bases to trimming and J lost 5 bases; unmatched junction nucleotides: 2. Germline CDR1 reads SEHNR; CDR2 reads FQNEAQ (reference sequence). The CDR3 runs to 13 residues. CDR3 DNA sequence: TGTGCCAGCAGCTCCGACAGGGACAATGAGCAGTTCTTC. Translated, it gives CASSSDRDNEQFF.

This clonotype was seen many times. The V and J genes are TRBV7-3 and TRBJ2-2; tentatively, D is TRBD1 or TRBD2 (5 bases each). The CDR3 consists of 14 residues. CDR1 is SGHTA, CDR2 FQGTGA, per germline. Trimming took off 2 bases at V and 6 bases at J, with 10 bases between the two ends. The CDR3 protein is CASSLVLGAGELFF. DNA of the CDR3: TGTGCCAGCAGCTTAGTTCTGGGGGCCGGGGAGCTGTTTTTT. Together with reference TRBV7-3 and TRBJ2-2, the CDR3 gives the full variable domain: GAGVSQTPSNKVTEKGKYVELRCDPISGHTALYWYRQSLGQGPEFLIYFQGTGAADDSGLPNDRFFAVRPEGSVSTLKIQRTERGDSAVYLCASSLVLGAGELFFGEGSRLTVL.

This clonotype has at least ten counts. The chain has TRBV24-1 and TRBJ2-3; TRBD1 aligns across 10 bases. CDR1 is KGHDR and CDR2 is SFDVKD in the germline V gene. Unmatched junction bases numbered 11, after V lost 6 bases and J lost 6 bases. The CDR3 covers 16 residues. CDR3 residues: CATSHPSGTGVDTQYF. The DNA for the CDR3 is TGTGCCACCAGTCATCCATCCGGGACAGGGGTGGATACGCAGTATTTT.

This clonotype was found many times. This rearrangement joins TRBV27 to TRBJ2-3; possibly TRBD2 for D (5 bases). From germline, CDR1 is MNHEY and CDR2 SMNVEV (reference sequence). The CDR3 is made up of 17 amino acids. V lost 7 bases and J 6 bases, leaving 26 bases between the germline ends. CDR3 region: CASTKSSSGFLRDTQYF. CDR3 DNA sequence: TGTGCCAGCACTAAGAGTTCATCGGGGTTTCTAAGGGATACGCAGTATTTT.

The table lists this clonotype with many counts. The V and J genes are TRBV19 and TRBJ2-1, with D uncertain. The CDR3 is 12 residues long. The germline V gene has CDR1 LNHDA and CDR2 SQIVND (reference sequence). V lost 4 bases and J 7 bases, leaving 8 bases between the germline ends. CDR3 sequence (DNA): TGTGCCAGTAGTAGTACACAGAATGAGCAGTTCTTC. This codes for CASSSTQNEQFF.

In this sample, this clonotype turned up many times. The chain links TRBV12-3 or TRBV12-4 to TRBJ2-3; tentatively, D is TRBD2 (5 bases). CDR3 size: 14 residues. Between the trimmed V and J ends, which lost 6 bases and 4 bases, there was a span of 14 bases. In DNA form, the CDR3 reads TGTGCCAGCAGCCTACAGCGCGGGCCAGATACGCAGTATTTT. Protein: CASSLQRGPDTQYF.

This clonotype was detected many times. The chain is built from TRBV11-2 and TRBJ2-4, with no clear D. This CDR3 contains 13 residues. The germline V gene encodes CDR1 SGHAT and CDR2 FQNNGV. The germline V and J ends were trimmed by 0 bases and 6 bases, with 6 bases remaining between them. The CDR3 loop is CASSLDFGNIQYF. DNA of the CDR3: TGTGCCAGCAGCTTAGACTTCGGAAACATTCAGTACTTC.

This clonotype came up a few times. One junction end disagrees with the germline gene, perhaps due to a read error. J is TRBJ2-7 and V is TRBV2; a weak D match, TRBD1 (6 bases). CDR3 length: 13 amino acids. Per the germline V gene, CDR1 is SNHLY and CDR2 is FYNNEI. The CDR3 region is CANQDRPSSEQYF. The CDR3 DNA follows: TGTGCCAACCAAGACAGGCCCTCCTCCGAGCAGTACTTC.

This clonotype has a count of ten or more. V gene TRBV4-1 combines with J gene TRBJ2-1; 8 bases align to TRBD2. Germline V gives CDR1 MGHRA, CDR2 YSYEKL. V lost 4 bases, J lost 0 bases, and 2 bases stayed unmatched. CDR3 length: 15 residues. CDR3 loop: CASSPGGASYNEQFF. CDR3 bases: TGCGCCAGCAGCCCCGGGGGGGCCTCCTACAATGAGCAGTTCTTC.

This clonotype appeared many times. This chain uses TRBV3-1 with TRBJ1-1, with D possibly matching TRBD1 (6 bases). Germline CDR1 LGHDT, CDR2 YNNKEL (reference sequence). The V gene lost 5 bases and the J gene lost 3 bases, with 10 bases spanning the gap. The CDR3 length is 13 residues. CDR3 amino acids: CASSSHRDTEAFF. CDR3 bases: TGTGCCAGCAGCTCACACAGGGACACTGAAGCTTTCTTT. Drawing the rest from reference TRBV3-1 and TRBJ1-1, the complete variable domain is DTAVSQTPKYLVTQMGNDKSIKCEQNLGHDTMYWYKQDSKKFLKIMFSYNNKELIINETVPNRFSPKSPDKAHLNLHINSLELGDSAVYFCASSSHRDTEAFFGQGTRLTVV.

This clonotype was recorded many times. The chain combines TRBV7-3 with TRBJ1-1; 7 bases match TRBD1. Looked up from germline, CDR1 is SGHTA and CDR2 is FQGTGA. Trimming removed 5 bases from V and 2 bases from J; junction bases left unmatched: 5. The CDR3 consists of 14 residues. CDR3 DNA: TGTGCCAGCAGCCCCCGAGGGGGCAACACTGAAGCTTTCTTT. This codes for CASSPRGGNTEAFF.

The chain links TRBV12-3 or TRBV12-4 to TRBJ2-2, with a possible D match to TRBD2 (5 bases). Trimming took off 6 bases at V and 3 bases at J, with 5 bases between the two ends. This CDR3 spans 12 amino acids. The CDR3 DNA follows: TGTGCCAGCAGGGGAGACACCGGGGAGCTGTTTTTT. Protein product: CASRGDTGELFF.

This sequence joins TRBV2 and TRBJ1-5; no firm D call. There are 14 residues in the CDR3. CDR1 and CDR2 from the germline V gene are SNHLY and FYNNEI. Trimming left V 3 bases short and J 3 bases short, with 9 bases between. This CDR3 is CASSETFLNQPQHF. CDR3 sequence (DNA): TGTGCCAGCAGTGAGACCTTCCTCAATCAGCCCCAGCATTTT.

This clonotype turned up a few times. The rearrangement joins TRBV18 to TRBJ2-7; 12 bases align to TRBD2. With V trimmed by 3 bases and J by 4 bases, 4 bases remained unmatched. CDR3 length equals 15 residues. The germline CDR1 and CDR2 sequences are KGHSH and LQKENI. CDR3 in DNA: TGTGCCAGCTCACCGACTAGCGGGAGCTCATACGAGCAGTACTTC. It encodes CASSPTSGSSYEQYF.

This clonotype appeared a few times. The chain recombines TRBV20-1 with TRBJ2-1, with 8 bases identical to TRBD1. From germline, CDR1 is DFQATT and CDR2 SNEGSKA (reference sequence). J was trimmed by 10 bases and V by 5 bases; bases with no gene match: 10. This CDR3 comprises 13 residues. The CDR3, as DNA: TGCAGTGCTCCCCCCAATGACAGGGGCGAGCAGTTCTTC. This codes for CSAPPNDRGEQFF.

This clonotype was found many times. The chain is built from TRBV2 and TRBJ2-2; D is uncertain. CDR3 length equals 16 residues. Germline V CDR1 and CDR2: SNHLY, FYNNEI. V gave up 2 bases and J gave up 4 bases, with 14 bases separating them. The CDR3 region is CASSETELIFTGELFF. The CDR3 DNA reads as TGTGCCAGCAGTGAAACGGAGCTAATTTTCACCGGGGAGCTGTTTTTT.